These 20 T cell receptor beta chains came from one sample sequenced in a study of control samples from healthy donors and cancer patients. Some clones are missing from TCRdb's copy, which holds only in-frame ones; the method was immunoSEQ multiplex PCR. The sample consists of some 410,000 clones, about nine tenths of them appearing once. Input material: PBMCs. The source of these receptors is a man aged 40-50 years with head and neck cancer.

J is TRBJ2-7 and V is TRBV11-2; D ambiguous. Germline lookup yields CDR1 SGHAT and CDR2 FQNNGV. This CDR3 region has 14 residues. V was clipped by 4 bases and J by 3 bases, with 13 bases between them. The CDR3 loop is CASSSDVHHYEQYF. The CDR3, as DNA: TGTGCCAGCAGCTCGGACGTCCATCACTACGAGCAGTACTTC.

V gene TRBV2 combines with J gene TRBJ1-6; D uncertain. There are 15 residues in the CDR3. The germline gives CDR1 SNHLY, CDR2 FYNNEI. Trimming pared 4 bases from V and 7 bases from J, leaving 14 bases between. The CDR3: CASSVGWARNSPLHF. The DNA for the CDR3 is TGTGCCAGCAGTGTAGGGTGGGCCAGGAATTCACCCCTCCACTTT.

This chain links TRBV10-1 with TRBJ2-7, with 7 nucleotides matching TRBD1. CDR1 and CDR2 (germline): WNHNN, SYGVQD (reference sequence). V trimming: 6 bases; J trimming: 3 bases; junction bases outside the gene matches: 5. CDR3 length: 13 amino acids. The CDR3 bases are TGCGCCAGCAGCCCCACAGGGGTCTACGAGCAGTACTTC. This sequence encodes CASSPTGVYEQYF.

This sequence joins TRBV5-1 and TRBJ2-2, with D perhaps matching TRBD1 (6 bases). This CDR3 has 16 residues. Germline CDR1 and CDR2: SGHRS and YFSETQ. The V gene lost 4 bases and the J gene lost 4 bases, with 17 bases spanning the gap. The CDR3 loop is CASSPSTGFSTGELFF. The CDR3 DNA sequence: TGCGCCAGCAGCCCCAGTACAGGGTTCAGCACCGGGGAGCTGTTTTTT. Based on the CDR3 plus reference TRBV5-1 and TRBJ2-2, the full variable domain is KAGVTQTPRYLIKTRGQQVTLSCSPISGHRSVSWYQQTPGQGLQFLFEYFSETQRNKGNFPGRFSGRQFSNSRSEMNVSTLELGDSALYLCASSPSTGFSTGELFFGEGSRLTVL.

The chain recombines TRBV2 with TRBJ2-7; D may be TRBD2 (5 bases). The CDR3 consists of 15 residues. CDR1 is SNHLY and CDR2 is FYNNEI in the germline V gene. V shed 2 bases and J shed 1 base, with 12 bases lying between them. In DNA form, the CDR3 reads TGTGCCAGCAGTGAACTGCGAGGGAGTTCCTACGAGCAGTACTTC. Amino acids: CASSELRGSSYEQYF.

V usage is TRBV6-5 and J usage is TRBJ2-3, with a possible D match to TRBD2 (7 bases). The V gene lost 6 bases and the J gene lost 6 bases, with 16 bases spanning the gap. The germline gives CDR1 MNHEY, CDR2 SVGAGI. This CDR3 comprises 14 residues. The CDR3 sequence: CASRDIRGADTQYF. CDR3 in DNA: TGTGCCAGCAGGGACATACGGGGGGCGGATACGCAGTATTTT.

The V and J genes are TRBV19 and TRBJ1-1; a possible D gene is TRBD1 (5 bases). This CDR3 has 19 amino acids. The ends were cut back, 1 base at V and 0 bases at J, with 21 bases in the middle. Germline CDR1 reads LNHDA; CDR2 reads SQIVND (reference sequence). The CDR3, as DNA: TGTGCCAGTAGTATAGTGGGGCAGGGACGACTTCCAATGAACACTGAAGCTTTCTTT. It yields the protein CASSIVGQGRLPMNTEAFF.

This chain connects TRBV7-2 to TRBJ2-3; 7 nucleotides agree with TRBD2. CDR3 length equals 14 residues. V trimming: 3 bases; J trimming: 3 bases; junction bases outside the gene matches: 3. CDR1 and CDR2 (germline): SGHTA, FQGNSA. CDR3 nucleotides: TGTGCCAGCAGCTTCGGGAGGCGGACAGATACGCAGTATTTT. The encoded protein is CASSFGRRTDTQYF. Using reference TRBV7-2 and TRBJ2-3 for the parts outside the CDR3, the full variable domain is GAGVSQSPSNKVTEKGKDVELRCDPISGHTALYWYRQSLGQGLEFLIYFQGNSAPDKSGLPSDRFSAERTGGSVSTLTIQRTQQEDSAVYLCASSFGRRTDTQYFGPGTRLTVL.

In its sample, this clone was seen a few times. The chain uses TRBV14 and TRBJ1-1; D gene uncertain. The CDR3 sequence is 14 residues long. Deletions cut 0 bases from V and 8 bases from J, with 13 bases between. Germline CDR1 and CDR2: SGHDN and FVKESK. The CDR3 here is CASSQEVGILEAFF. The CDR3, as DNA: TGTGCCAGCAGCCAAGAGGTCGGGATTCTCGAAGCTTTCTTT. The variable domain in full, completed from reference TRBV14 and TRBJ1-1, reads EAGVTQFPSHSVIEKGQTVTLRCDPISGHDNLYWYRRVMGKEIKFLLHFVKESKQDESGMPNNRFLAERTGGTYSTLKVQPAELEDSGVYFCASSQEVGILEAFFGQGTRLTVV.

The rearrangement joins TRBV4-2 to TRBJ1-5; D remains unclear. V gave up 3 bases and J gave up 1 base, with 13 bases separating them. There are 16 residues in the CDR3. Germline-derived CDR1 and CDR2 are LGHNA and YNFKEQ. The CDR3 reads CASSQYTGSSNQPQHF. DNA of the CDR3: TGTGCCAGCAGCCAGTATACGGGCAGCAGCAATCAGCCCCAGCATTTT.

On this clone itself: One end of the junction fails to match germline, which may point to a read error. This same CDR3 is encoded by further DNA sequences in the sample. V is TRBV30 and J is TRBJ2-7, with 8 bases aligning to TRBD1. This CDR3 is 14 amino acids long. CDR1 and CDR2 (germline): GTSNPN, SVGIG (reference sequence). For the CDR3, the DNA is TGCGCCTGGAGTCCCGACAGGGGACTCCACGAGCAGTACTTC. This sequence encodes CAWSPDRGLHEQYF.

The chain is built from TRBV11-2 and TRBJ1-1; tentative D call: TRBD1 (5 bases). The germline CDR1 and CDR2 sequences are SGHAT and FQNNGV. The V and J ends lost 5 bases and 4 bases respectively, with 11 bases between them. The CDR3 sequence is 13 residues long. The CDR3: CASSRGRGTEAFF. DNA of the CDR3: TGTGCCAGCAGCAGGGGAAGGGGCACTGAAGCTTTCTTT.

The chain has TRBV4-1 and TRBJ1-4; no firm D call. Germline loops: CDR1 MGHRA, CDR2 YSYEKL. The ends were cut back, 0 bases at V and 4 bases at J, with 9 bases in the middle. The CDR3 is 15 amino acids. Here the CDR3 reads CASSQDWPRNEKLFF. CDR3 DNA: TGCGCCAGCAGCCAAGACTGGCCGCGTAATGAAAAACTGTTTTTT.

CDR3 sequence: CASSYSAVRGIYGYTF. CDR3 nucleotide sequence: TGTGCCAGCAGTTACAGTGCAGTCCGTGGGATTTATGGCTACACCTTC. The chain has TRBV6-5 and TRBJ1-2; D not certain. Germline assignment: CDR1 MNHEY and CDR2 SVGAGI. The CDR3 is 16 residues long. V lost 2 bases and J 5 bases, leaving 18 bases between the germline ends.

The rearrangement joins TRBV19 to TRBJ2-7, with 8 bases lining up with TRBD1. The length of the CDR3 is 14 residues. Germline CDR1 LNHDA, CDR2 SQIVND (reference sequence). J lost 0 bases, V lost 6 bases, and 4 bases had no gene match. The CDR3 here is CASRSQGGSYEQYF. The CDR3 DNA follows: TGTGCCAGTAGGTCACAGGGGGGCTCCTACGAGCAGTACTTC.

This sequence joins TRBV27 and TRBJ1-2; possibly TRBD1 for D (5 bases). Trimming shortened V by 4 bases and J by 6 bases, and 18 bases separated the two germline ends. There are 15 residues in the CDR3. Germline CDR1 MNHEY, CDR2 SMNVEV (reference sequence). The chain's CDR3 is CASSSLPRVSHGYTF. The CDR3 DNA is TGTGCCAGCAGTTCACTCCCCAGGGTTAGCCATGGCTACACCTTC.

V usage is TRBV11-2 and J usage is TRBJ2-5; 7 bases map to TRBD1. V was clipped by 3 bases and J by 1 base; unmatched bases: 2. CDR1 is SGHAT, CDR2 FQNNGV, per germline. The CDR3 has 14 residues. As DNA, the CDR3 is TGTGCCAGCAGCTTGACAGGGATCCAAGAGACCCAGTACTTC. Protein: CASSLTGIQETQYF.

The chain recombines TRBV7-3 with TRBJ2-1, with 12 bases aligning to TRBD2. The J segment lost 4 bases and the V segment lost 5 bases, leaving 6 bases of the junction unmatched. This CDR3 spans 16 amino acids. Germline V gene data show CDR1 as SGHTA and CDR2 as FQGTGA. The CDR3 reads CASSRTSGTVYNEQFF. In DNA, the CDR3 is TGTGCCAGCAGCCGGACTAGCGGGACCGTATACAATGAGCAGTTCTTC. Using reference TRBV7-3 and TRBJ2-1 for the parts outside the CDR3, the full variable domain is GAGVSQTPSNKVTEKGKYVELRCDPISGHTALYWYRQSLGQGPEFLIYFQGTGAADDSGLPNDRFFAVRPEGSVSTLKIQRTERGDSAVYLCASSRTSGTVYNEQFFGPGTRLTVL.

This chain uses TRBV28 with TRBJ2-3, with 10 bases lining up with TRBD2. Germline CDR1 MDHEN, CDR2 SYDVKM. Trimming removed 6 bases from V and 0 bases from J; junction bases left unmatched: 6. CDR3 length equals 16 residues. CDR3 loop: CASRVLAGSSTDTQYF. The CDR3 DNA sequence: TGTGCCAGCAGAGTACTAGCGGGGTCTAGCACAGATACGCAGTATTTT. Full variable domain (remainder filled in from reference TRBV28 and TRBJ2-3): DVKVTQSSRYLVKRTGEKVFLECVQDMDHENMFWYRQDPGLGLRLIYFSYDVKMKEKGDIPEGYSVSREKKERFSLILESASTNQTSMYLCASRVLAGSSTDTQYFGPGTRLTVL.

In regard to this clone: At one end the junction does not follow the germline gene, possibly because of a read error. This rearrangement joins TRBV5-1 to TRBJ2-7, with TRBD1 matching over 12 bases. The CDR3 contains 16 residues. The V gene's germline CDR1 is SGHRS and CDR2 YFSETQ. CDR3 residues: CAGSPPGQGATYEQYF. CDR3 nucleotides: TGCGCCGGCAGCCCACCGGGACAGGGGGCTACCTACGAGCAGTACTTC.